This T cell receptor beta chain derives from a study of identifying expanded T cells in peripheral blood. Assay: immunoSEQ multiplex PCR; the TCRdb copy retains only in-frame clones and omits some. The sample records around 100,000 clones, around nine tenths being singletons. Healthy donors had no documented immune events, such as infections, while sampled. With V trimmed by 6 bases and J by 4 bases, 7 bases remained unmatched. Germline CDR1 MDHEN, CDR2 SYDVKM. The CDR3 runs 14 residues. Sequencing was carried out using blood. The TCR comes from a person aged 18 to 70 in good health. The rearrangement joins TRBV28 to TRBJ1-2; the match to TRBD1 covers 8 bases. The CDR3 here is CASSDIGTGYGYTF. The CDR3 DNA reads as TGTGCCAGCAGCGACATTGGGACAGGCTATGGCTACACCTTC.